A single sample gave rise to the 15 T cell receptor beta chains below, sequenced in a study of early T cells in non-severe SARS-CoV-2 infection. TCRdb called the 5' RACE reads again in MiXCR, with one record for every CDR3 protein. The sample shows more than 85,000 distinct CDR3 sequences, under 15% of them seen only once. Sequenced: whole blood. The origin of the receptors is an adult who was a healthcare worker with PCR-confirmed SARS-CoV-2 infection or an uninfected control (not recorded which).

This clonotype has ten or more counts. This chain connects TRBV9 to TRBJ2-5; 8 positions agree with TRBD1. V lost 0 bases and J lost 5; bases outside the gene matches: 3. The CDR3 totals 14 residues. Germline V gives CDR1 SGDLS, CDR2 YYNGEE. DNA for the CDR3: TGTGCCAGCAGCGTAGAATCAGGGGGCGAGACCCAGTACTTC. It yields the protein CASSVESGGETQYF.

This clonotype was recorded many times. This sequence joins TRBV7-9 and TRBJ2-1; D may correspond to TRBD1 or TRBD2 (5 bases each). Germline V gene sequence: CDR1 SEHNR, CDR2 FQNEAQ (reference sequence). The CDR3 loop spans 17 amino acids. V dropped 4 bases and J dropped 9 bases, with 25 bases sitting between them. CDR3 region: CASSSILRDPEDSEQFF. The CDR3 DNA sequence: TGTGCCAGCAGCTCAATACTCCGGGACCCCGAGGATTCTGAGCAGTTCTTC.

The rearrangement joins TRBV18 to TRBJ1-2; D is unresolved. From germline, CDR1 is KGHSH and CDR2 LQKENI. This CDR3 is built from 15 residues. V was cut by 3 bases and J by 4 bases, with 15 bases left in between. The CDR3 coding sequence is TGTGCCAGCTCACCGTTCGGGCAGACTCCCTATGGCTACACCTTC. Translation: CASSPFGQTPYGYTF.

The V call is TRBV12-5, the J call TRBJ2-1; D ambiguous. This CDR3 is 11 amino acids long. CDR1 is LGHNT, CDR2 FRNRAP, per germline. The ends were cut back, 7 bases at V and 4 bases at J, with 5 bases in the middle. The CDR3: CASAAYNEQFF. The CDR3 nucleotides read TGTGCTAGTGCCGCTTACAATGAGCAGTTCTTC.

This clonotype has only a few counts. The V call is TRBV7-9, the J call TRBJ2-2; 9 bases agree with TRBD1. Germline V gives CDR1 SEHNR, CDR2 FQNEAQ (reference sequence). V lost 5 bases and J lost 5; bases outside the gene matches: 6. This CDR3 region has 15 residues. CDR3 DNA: TGTGCCAGCAGCCCAGGACAGGGGAGAACCGGGGAGCTGTTTTTT. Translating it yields CASSPGQGRTGELFF.

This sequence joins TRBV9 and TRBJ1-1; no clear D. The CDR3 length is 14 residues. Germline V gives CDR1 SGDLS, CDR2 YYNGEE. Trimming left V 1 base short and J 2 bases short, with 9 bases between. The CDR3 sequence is CASSVSGSNTEAFF. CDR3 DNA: TGTGCCAGCAGCGTAAGTGGTAGCAACACTGAAGCTTTCTTT. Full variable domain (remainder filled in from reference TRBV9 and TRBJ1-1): DSGVTQTPKHLITATGQRVTLRCSPRSGDLSVYWYQQSLDQGLQFLIQYYNGEERAKGNILERFSAQQFPDLHSELNLSSLELGDSALYFCASSVSGSNTEAFFGQGTRLTVV.

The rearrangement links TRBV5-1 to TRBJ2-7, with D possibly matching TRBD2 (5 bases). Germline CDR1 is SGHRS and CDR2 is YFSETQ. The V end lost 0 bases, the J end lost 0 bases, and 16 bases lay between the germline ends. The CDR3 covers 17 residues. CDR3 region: CASSLGVGAESSYEQYF. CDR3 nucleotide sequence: TGCGCCAGCAGCTTGGGAGTGGGAGCGGAGAGCTCCTACGAGCAGTACTTC.

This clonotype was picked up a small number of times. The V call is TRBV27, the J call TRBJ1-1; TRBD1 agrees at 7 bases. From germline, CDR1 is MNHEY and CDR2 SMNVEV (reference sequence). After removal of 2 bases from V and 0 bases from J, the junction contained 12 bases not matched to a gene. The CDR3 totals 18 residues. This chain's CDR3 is CASSLAFPVQGVNTEAFF. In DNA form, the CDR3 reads TGTGCCAGCAGTTTAGCATTTCCCGTCCAGGGGGTGAACACTGAAGCTTTCTTT.

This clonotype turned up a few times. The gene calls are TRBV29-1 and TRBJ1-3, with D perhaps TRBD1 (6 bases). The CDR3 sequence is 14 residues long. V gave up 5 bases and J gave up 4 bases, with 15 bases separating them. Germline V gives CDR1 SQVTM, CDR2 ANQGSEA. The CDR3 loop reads CSVWTAFGGNTIYF. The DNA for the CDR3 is TGCAGCGTTTGGACAGCATTCGGAGGAAACACCATATATTTT.

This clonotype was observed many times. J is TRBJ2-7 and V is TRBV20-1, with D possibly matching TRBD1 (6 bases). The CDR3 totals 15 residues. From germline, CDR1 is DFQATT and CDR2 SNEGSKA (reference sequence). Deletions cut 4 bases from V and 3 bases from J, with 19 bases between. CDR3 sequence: CSATGRGQGSYEQYF. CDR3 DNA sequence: TGCAGTGCTACCGGTCGAGGGCAGGGGAGCTACGAGCAGTACTTC.

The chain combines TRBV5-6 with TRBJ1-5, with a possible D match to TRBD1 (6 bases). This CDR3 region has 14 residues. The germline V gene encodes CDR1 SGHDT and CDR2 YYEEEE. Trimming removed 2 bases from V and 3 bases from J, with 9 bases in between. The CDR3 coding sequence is TGTGCCAGCAGCTTCCGACAGGACAATCAGCCCCAGCATTTT. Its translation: CASSFRQDNQPQHF.

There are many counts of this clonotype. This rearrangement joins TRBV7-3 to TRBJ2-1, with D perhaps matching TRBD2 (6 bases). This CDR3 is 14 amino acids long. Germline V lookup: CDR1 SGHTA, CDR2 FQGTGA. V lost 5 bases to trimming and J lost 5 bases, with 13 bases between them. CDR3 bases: TGTGCCAGCAGCCGAGCGGGCGTAAACAATGAGCAGTTCTTC. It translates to CASSRAGVNNEQFF.

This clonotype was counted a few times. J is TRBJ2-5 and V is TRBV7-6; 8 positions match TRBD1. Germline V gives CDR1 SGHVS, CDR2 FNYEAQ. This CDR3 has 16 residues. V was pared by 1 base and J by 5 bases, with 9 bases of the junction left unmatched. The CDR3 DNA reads TGTGCCAGCAGCTTAGTCATGCAGGGGGCAAGGGAGACCCAGTACTTC. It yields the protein CASSLVMQGARETQYF.

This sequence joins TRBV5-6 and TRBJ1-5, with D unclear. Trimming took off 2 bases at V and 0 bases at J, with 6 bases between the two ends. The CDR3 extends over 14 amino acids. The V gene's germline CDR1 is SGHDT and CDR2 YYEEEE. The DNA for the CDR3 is TGTGCCAGCAGCTTAACAGATAGCAATCAGCCCCAGCATTTT. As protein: CASSLTDSNQPQHF. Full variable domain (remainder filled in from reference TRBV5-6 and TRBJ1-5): DAGVTQSPTHLIKTRGQQVTLRCSPKSGHDTVSWYQQALGQGPQFIFQYYEEEERQRGNFPDRFSGHQFPNYSSELNVNALLLGDSALYLCASSLTDSNQPQHFGDGTRLSIL.

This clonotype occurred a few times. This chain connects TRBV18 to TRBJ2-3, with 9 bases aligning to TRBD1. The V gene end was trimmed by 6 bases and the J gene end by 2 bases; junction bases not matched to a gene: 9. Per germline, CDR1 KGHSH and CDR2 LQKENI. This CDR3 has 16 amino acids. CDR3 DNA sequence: TGTGCCAGCTCGTCAAACCGGGACAGGGACACAGATACGCAGTATTTT. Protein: CASSSNRDRDTDTQYF.